This T cell receptor beta chain was sequenced during a study of Ad26.COV2.S vaccination and SARS-CoV-2 variants. Profiled with immunoSEQ multiplex PCR; TCRdb holds only in-frame clones, not every one. The repertoire holds about 280,000 clones, with 70% to 90% as singletons. This clone has only one observation. Treatment reported: around 19 received Ad26.COV2.S at low or high dose, single or two shots; 5 received placebo; per-sample allocation not given. The investigators took samples on day 63 after the first vaccine or placebo injection. The CDR3 covers 13 residues. V was clipped by 1 base and J by 6 bases; unmatched bases: 0. Per germline, CDR1 LGHNT and CDR2 FRNRAP.

The clonotype was recovered from a person between 18 and 65 years old who received the Ad26.COV2.S COVID-19 vaccine or a placebo. Sequencing used peripheral blood, obtained in a trial of Ad26.COV2.S vaccine versus placebo. This chain joins TRBV12-5 and TRBJ1-2; 9 positions match TRBD1. In DNA, the CDR3 is TGTGCTAGTGGTTTGGACAGGGGGCATGGCTACACCTTC. The encoded protein is CASGLDRGHGYTF.